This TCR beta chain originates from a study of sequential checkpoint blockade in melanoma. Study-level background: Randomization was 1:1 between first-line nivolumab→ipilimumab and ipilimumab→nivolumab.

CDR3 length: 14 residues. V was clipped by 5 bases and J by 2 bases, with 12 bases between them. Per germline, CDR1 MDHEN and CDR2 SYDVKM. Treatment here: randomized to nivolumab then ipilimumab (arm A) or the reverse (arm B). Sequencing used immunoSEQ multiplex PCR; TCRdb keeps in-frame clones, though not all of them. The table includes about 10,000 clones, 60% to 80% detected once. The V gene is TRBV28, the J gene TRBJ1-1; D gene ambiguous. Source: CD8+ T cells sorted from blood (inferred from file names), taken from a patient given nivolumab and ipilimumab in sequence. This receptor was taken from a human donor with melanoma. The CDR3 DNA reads TGTGCCAGCAGTGTCAAGGTTAGCAACACTGAAGCTTTCTTT. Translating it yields CASSVKVSNTEAFF. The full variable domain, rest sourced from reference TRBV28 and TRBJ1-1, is DVKVTQSSRYLVKRTGEKVFLECVQDMDHENMFWYRQDPGLGLRLIYFSYDVKMKEKGDIPEGYSVSREKKERFSLILESASTNQTSMYLCASSVKVSNTEAFFGQGTRLTVV.